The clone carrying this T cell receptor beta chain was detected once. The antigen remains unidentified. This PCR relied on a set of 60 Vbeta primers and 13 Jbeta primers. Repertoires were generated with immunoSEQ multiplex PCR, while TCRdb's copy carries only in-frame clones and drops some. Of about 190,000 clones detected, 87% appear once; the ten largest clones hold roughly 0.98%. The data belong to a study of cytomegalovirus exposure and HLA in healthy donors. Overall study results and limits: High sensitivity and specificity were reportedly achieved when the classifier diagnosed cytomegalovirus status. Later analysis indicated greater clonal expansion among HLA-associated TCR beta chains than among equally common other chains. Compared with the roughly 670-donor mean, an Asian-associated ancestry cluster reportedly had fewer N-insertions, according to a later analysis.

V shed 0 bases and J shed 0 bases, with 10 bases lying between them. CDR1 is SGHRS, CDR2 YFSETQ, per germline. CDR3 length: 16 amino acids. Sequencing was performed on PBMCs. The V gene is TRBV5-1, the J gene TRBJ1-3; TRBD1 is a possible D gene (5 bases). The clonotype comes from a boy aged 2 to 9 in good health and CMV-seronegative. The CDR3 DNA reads TGCGCCAGCAGCTTGGGACAGTCTGACTCTGGAAACACCATATATTTT. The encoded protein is CASSLGQSDSGNTIYF.